The source of this T cell receptor (beta chain) is a study of breast tumors, draining lymph nodes, adjacent tissues. Looked up from germline, CDR1 is SQVTM and CDR2 is ANQGSEA. Trimming pared 3 bases from V and 8 bases from J, leaving 19 bases between. The length of the CDR3 is 14 residues. TCRdb independently ran MiXCR on the multiplex PCR reads; one entry per CDR3 protein. Of some 130,000 distinct CDR3 sequences in the sample, 20% to 25% were seen once. This clonotype was seen repeatedly, ten times or more. The antigen remains undetermined. General observations from the study: Data fit most tumor T cells coming from lymph node, expanding in tumor.

Samples came from axillary lymph nodes draining the breast cancer. V usage is TRBV29-1 and J usage is TRBJ1-2; the D gene is possibly TRBD1 (5 bases). This TCR was recovered from a female donor with breast cancer. Some clones in this sample may be carry-over from other donors' samples. The sequenced sample was axillary lymph node tissue. This chain's CDR3 is CSVDFSRDRFGYTF. DNA for the CDR3: TGCAGCGTTGATTTCTCCAGGGATCGTTTCGGCTACACCTTC.